The 10 T cell receptor beta chains below were found in one sample sequenced in a study of CD8+ T cells in alopecia areata. As the sequencing template, cDNA was produced by extracting RNA and reverse transcribing it. Assay: immunoSEQ multiplex PCR; the TCRdb copy retains only in-frame clones and omits some. The sample includes around 35,000 clones, 55% seen only once; the top ten take almost 40%. The specimen sequenced was NKG2D-high CD8+ T cells sorted from blood. The receptors were gathered from a human donor with alopecia areata.

CDR3: CASSPGRMNTEAFF. CDR3 in DNA: TGCGCCAGCAGCCCCGGTCGGATGAACACTGAAGCTTTCTTT. The chain recombines TRBV5-1 with TRBJ1-1; D gene uncertain. Germline CDR1 SGHRS, CDR2 YFSETQ. The CDR3 spans 14 residues. Trimming left V 4 bases short and J 0 bases short, with 10 bases between.

For the CDR3, the DNA is TGTGCCAGCAGCTTAGCGTTGGTCAGGTCTTACGAGCAGTACTTC. This codes for CASSLALVRSYEQYF. The V and J genes are TRBV7-8 and TRBJ2-7, with D hard to call. V was shortened by 0 bases and J by 4 bases, with 13 bases between the two germline ends. The CDR3 spans 15 residues. CDR1 is SGHVS and CDR2 is FQNEAQ in the germline V gene. Based on the CDR3 plus reference TRBV7-8 and TRBJ2-7, the full variable domain is GAGVSQSPRYKVAKRGQDVALRCDPISGHVSLFWYQQALGQGPEFLTYFQNEAQLDKSGLPSDRFFAERPEGSVSTLKIQRTQQEDSAVYLCASSLALVRSYEQYFGPGTRLTVT.

V usage is TRBV7-9 and J usage is TRBJ1-4, with D perhaps matching TRBD1 (5 bases). Germline values: CDR1 SEHNR, CDR2 FQNEAQ (reference sequence). The CDR3 is 13 residues long. Trimming took 4 bases from V and 8 from J, leaving 11 bases between them. The CDR3 spells CASSWDLREKLFF. The CDR3 DNA sequence: TGTGCCAGCAGCTGGGACCTTAGAGAAAAACTGTTTTTT.

The chain has TRBV4-3 and TRBJ2-7; D not resolved. V was cut by 0 bases and J by 0 bases, with 9 bases left in between. The germline V gene encodes CDR1 LGHNA and CDR2 YSLEER. This CDR3 has 15 residues. CDR3 nucleotide sequence: TGCGCCAGCAGCCAAGAAATAGGGCTCTCCTACGAGCAGTACTTC. Amino acid sequence: CASSQEIGLSYEQYF.

This chain connects TRBV7-6 to TRBJ2-1; 7 nucleotides agree with TRBD2. V shed 1 base, J shed 3 bases, and the junction held 3 bases outside the gene matches. Germline lookup yields CDR1 SGHVS and CDR2 FNYEAQ. The CDR3 is 15 amino acids. The CDR3 nucleotides are TGTGCCAGCAGCTTAGATGGGGGGGGCTACAATGAGCAGTTCTTC. Amino acids: CASSLDGGGYNEQFF.

The rearrangement uses TRBV27 and TRBJ2-5, with 9 bases that match TRBD1. The J call is in doubt because the DNA end fits TRBJ2-7 better. CDR3 length: 15 residues. Germline V gene data show CDR1 as MNHEY and CDR2 as SMNVEV (reference sequence). CDR3: CASSFGQGSSYEQYF. The CDR3 nucleotides read TGTGCCAGCAGTTTTGGACAGGGGAGCTCCTACGAGCAGTACTTC.

In this sample, this clone turned up once. One end of the junction varies from germline; a read error may be responsible. The chain carries TRBV7-9 and TRBJ1-6; tentatively, D is TRBD1 (6 bases). CDR3 length: 15 residues. CDR1 and CDR2 from the germline V gene are SEHNR and FQNEAQ (reference sequence). As DNA, the CDR3 is TGTGCCAGCAGGATGGACAGCGGGAGGCATTCACCCCCCCACTTT. Protein: CASRMDSGRHSPPHF.

The V and J genes are TRBV9 and TRBJ2-7, with D possibly TRBD2 on 6 matching bases. Germline CDR1 and CDR2: SGDLS and YYNGEE. Trimming stripped 0 bases from V and 1 base from J, with 11 bases between. CDR3 length: 15 residues. As DNA, the CDR3 is TGTGCCAGCAGCGTAGCTGGAGGGAGATCCTACGAGCAGTACTTC. Its translation is CASSVAGGRSYEQYF.

This clone has only a few counts. This chain uses TRBV5-1 with TRBJ2-2; D gene uncertain. The CDR3 has 14 amino acids. The germline V and J ends were trimmed by 6 bases and 0 bases, with 9 bases remaining between them. In germline, CDR1 is SGHRS, CDR2 YFSETQ. CDR3 sequence reads: CASTPYSNTGELFF. CDR3 nucleotide sequence: TGCGCCAGCACCCCTTATTCGAACACCGGGGAGCTGTTTTTT.

The chain carries TRBV27 and TRBJ2-7; 12 bases are a match to TRBD2. Losses at the gene ends were 8 bases for V and 12 bases for J; bases not matched to a gene: 8. The CDR3 is 12 residues long. Per germline, CDR1 MNHEY and CDR2 SMNVEV (reference sequence). The CDR3 is CASGLAGPPTYF. The CDR3, as DNA: TGTGCCAGCGGACTAGCGGGGCCTCCCACGTACTTC.